This is a list of T cell receptor beta chains from one sample in a study of early T cells in non-severe SARS-CoV-2 infection. TCRdb itself ran the 5' RACE reads through MiXCR, one entry per CDR3 protein. Of tens of thousands of distinct CDR3 sequences in the sample, 12% were seen once. The sample consisted of whole blood. All receptors derive from an adult who was a healthcare worker with PCR-confirmed SARS-CoV-2 infection or an uninfected control (not recorded which). Each CDR3 is given with its conserved first and last residue. D genes are given only for firm matches. A clone size is listed for some rows: how often the clone was seen (once, few, many), or a class if it is expanded.

>TRBJ2-7|few|TRBV7-9|12|NA
CASSPPAREQYF
TGTGCCAGCAGCCCCCCTGCTCGGGAGCAGTACTTC
>TRBJ2-3|NA|TRBV6-5|17|TRBD2
CASSYSGTSGGPDTQYF
TGTGCCAGCAGTTACTCCGGGACTAGCGGGGGTCCGGATACGCAGTATTTT
>TRBJ2-2|few|TRBV11-2|16|TRBD2
CASSHRGGTDTGELFF
TGTGCCAGCAGCCACCGGGGGGGGACGGACACCGGGGAGCTGTTTTTT
>TRBJ1-1|many|TRBV2|15|NA
CASSAQASGSTEAFF
TGTGCCAGCAGTGCACAGGCCTCTGGGTCCACTGAAGCTTTCTTT
>TRBJ1-6|NA|TRBV20-1|16|NA
CSARDIDSSYNSPLHF
TGCAGTGCTAGAGATATCGACAGCTCCTATAATTCACCCCTCCACTTT
>TRBJ1-2|many|TRBV19|14|NA
CASRAGPVDYGYTF
TGTGCCAGTAGGGCAGGCCCAGTTGACTATGGCTACACCTTC
>TRBJ2-1|few|TRBV7-9|15|NA
CASSFGGARGGEQFF
TGTGCCAGCAGCTTCGGCGGGGCCAGGGGAGGTGAGCAGTTCTTC
>TRBJ2-2|many|TRBV7-6|16|TRBD2
CASSKAGGPSFGELFF
TGTGCCAGCAGCAAAGCGGGAGGGCCGAGTTTCGGGGAGCTGTTTTTT
>TRBJ2-7|few|TRBV11-3|13|NA
CASSEGLGWEQYF
TGTGCCAGCAGCGAGGGACTCGGTTGGGAGCAGTACTTC
>TRBJ1-1|many|TRBV30|11|NA
CAWRARTEAFF
TGTGCCTGGAGGGCAAGGACTGAAGCTTTCTTT
>TRBJ2-7|NA|TRBV11-2|13|NA
CASSLGVRYEQYF
TGTGCCAGCAGCTTAGGGGTTCGCTACGAGCAGTACTTC